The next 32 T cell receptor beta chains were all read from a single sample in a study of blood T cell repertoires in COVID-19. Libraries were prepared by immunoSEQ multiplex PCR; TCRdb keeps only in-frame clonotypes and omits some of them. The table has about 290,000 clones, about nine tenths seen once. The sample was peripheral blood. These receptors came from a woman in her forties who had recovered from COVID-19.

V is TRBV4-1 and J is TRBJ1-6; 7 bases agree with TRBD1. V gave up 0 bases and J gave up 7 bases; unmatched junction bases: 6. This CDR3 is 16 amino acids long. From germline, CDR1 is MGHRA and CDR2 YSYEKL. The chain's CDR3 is CASSQDWGQTNSPLHF. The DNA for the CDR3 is TGCGCCAGCAGCCAAGACTGGGGACAGACGAATTCACCCCTCCACTTT.

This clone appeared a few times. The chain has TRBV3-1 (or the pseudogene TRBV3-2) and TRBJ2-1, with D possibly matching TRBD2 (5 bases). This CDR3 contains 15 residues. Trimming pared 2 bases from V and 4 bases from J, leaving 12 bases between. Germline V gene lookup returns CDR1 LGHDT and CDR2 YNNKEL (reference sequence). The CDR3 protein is CASSQQDLHYNEQFF. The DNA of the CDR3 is TGTGCCAGCAGCCAACAGGACTTACATTACAATGAGCAGTTCTTC.

The CDR3 reads CASSELSGIQDNEQFF. The CDR3 region has the DNA TGCGCCAGCAGTGAGCTTAGCGGCATACAAGACAATGAGCAGTTCTTC. The chain has TRBV10-1 and TRBJ2-1, with D tentatively TRBD2 (6 bases). This CDR3 spans 16 amino acids. Germline V gene sequence: CDR1 WNHNN, CDR2 SYGVQD (reference sequence). Trimming shortened V by 2 bases and J by 5 bases, and 16 bases separated the two germline ends.

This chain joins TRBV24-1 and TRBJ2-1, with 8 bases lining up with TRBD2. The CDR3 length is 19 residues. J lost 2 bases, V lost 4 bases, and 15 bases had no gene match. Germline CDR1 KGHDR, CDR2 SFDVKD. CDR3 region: CATSDRTTPAGATYNEQFF. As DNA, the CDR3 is TGTGCCACCAGTGACCGAACCACCCCAGCGGGAGCAACCTACAATGAGCAGTTCTTC.

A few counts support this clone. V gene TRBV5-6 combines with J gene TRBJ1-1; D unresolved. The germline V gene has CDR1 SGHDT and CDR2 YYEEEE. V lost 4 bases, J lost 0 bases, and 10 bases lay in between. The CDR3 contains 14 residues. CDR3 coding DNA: TGTGCCAGCAGCCCTAGCGGCTTGAACACTGAAGCTTTCTTT. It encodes CASSPSGLNTEAFF.

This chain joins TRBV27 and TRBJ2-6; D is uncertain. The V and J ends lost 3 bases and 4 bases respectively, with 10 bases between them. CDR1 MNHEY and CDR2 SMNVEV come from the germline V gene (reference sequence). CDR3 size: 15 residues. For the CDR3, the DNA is TGTGCCAGCAGTTTCGGGTCGTCCGGGGCCAACGTCCTGACTTTC. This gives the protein CASSFGSSGANVLTF. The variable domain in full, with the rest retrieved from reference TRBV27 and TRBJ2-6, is EAQVTQNPRYLITVTGKKLTVTCSQNMNHEYMSWYRQDPGLGLRQIYYSMNVEVTDKGDVPEGYKVSRKEKRNFPLILESPSPNQTSLYFCASSFGSSGANVLTFGAGSRLTVL.

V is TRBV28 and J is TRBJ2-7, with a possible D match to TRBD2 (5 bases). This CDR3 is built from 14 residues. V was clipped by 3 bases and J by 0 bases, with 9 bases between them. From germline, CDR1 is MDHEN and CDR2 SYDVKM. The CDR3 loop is CASSFSAASYEQYF. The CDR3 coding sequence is TGTGCCAGCAGTTTTTCAGCGGCCTCCTACGAGCAGTACTTC.

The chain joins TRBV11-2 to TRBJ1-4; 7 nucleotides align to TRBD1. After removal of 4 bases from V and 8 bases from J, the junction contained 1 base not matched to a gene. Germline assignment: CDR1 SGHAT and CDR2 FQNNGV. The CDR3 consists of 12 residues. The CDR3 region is CASSWGQEKLFF. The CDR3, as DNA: TGTGCCAGCAGCTGGGGACAGGAAAAACTGTTTTTT. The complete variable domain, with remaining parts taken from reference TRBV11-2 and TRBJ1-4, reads EAGVAQSPRYKIIEKRQSVAFWCNPISGHATLYWYQQILGQGPKLLIQFQNNGVVDDSQLPKDRFSAERLKGVDSTLKIQPAKLEDSAVYLCASSWGQEKLFFGSGTQLSVL.

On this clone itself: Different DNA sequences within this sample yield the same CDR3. The CDR3 is CASSPSGTHYEQYF. The CDR3 nucleotides read TGTGCCAGTTCCCCCTCCGGGACTCACTACGAGCAGTACTTC. The rearrangement links TRBV19 to TRBJ2-7, with D perhaps matching TRBD2 (6 bases). This CDR3 has 14 residues. Germline V lookup: CDR1 LNHDA, CDR2 SQIVND (reference sequence). V dropped 8 bases and J dropped 3 bases, with 17 bases sitting between them.

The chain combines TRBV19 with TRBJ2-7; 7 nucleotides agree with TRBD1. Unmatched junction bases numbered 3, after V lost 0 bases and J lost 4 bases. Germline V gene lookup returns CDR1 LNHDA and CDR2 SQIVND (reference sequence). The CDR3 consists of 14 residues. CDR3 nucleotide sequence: TGTGCCAGTAGTATAGACGCGACAGGGTACGAGCAGTACTTC. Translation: CASSIDATGYEQYF. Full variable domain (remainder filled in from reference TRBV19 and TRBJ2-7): DGGITQSPKYLFRKEGQNVTLSCEQNLNHDAMYWYRQDPGQGLRLIYYSQIVNDFQKGDIAEGYSVSREKKESFPLTVTSAQKNPTAFYLCASSIDATGYEQYFGPGTRLTVT.

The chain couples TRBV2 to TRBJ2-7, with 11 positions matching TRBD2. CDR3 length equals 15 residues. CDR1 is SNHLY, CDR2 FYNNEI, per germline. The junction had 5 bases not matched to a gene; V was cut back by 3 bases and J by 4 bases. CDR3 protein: CASSESPSGRYEQYF. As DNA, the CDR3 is TGTGCCAGCAGTGAGAGCCCTAGCGGGAGGTACGAGCAGTACTTC.

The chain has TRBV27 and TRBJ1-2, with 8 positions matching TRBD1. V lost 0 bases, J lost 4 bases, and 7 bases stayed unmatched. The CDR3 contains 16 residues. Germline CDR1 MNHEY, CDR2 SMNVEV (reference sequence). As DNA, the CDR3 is TGTGCCAGCAGTTTATCCCGGACAGGGTCCCCCTATGGCTACACCTTC. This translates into CASSLSRTGSPYGYTF.

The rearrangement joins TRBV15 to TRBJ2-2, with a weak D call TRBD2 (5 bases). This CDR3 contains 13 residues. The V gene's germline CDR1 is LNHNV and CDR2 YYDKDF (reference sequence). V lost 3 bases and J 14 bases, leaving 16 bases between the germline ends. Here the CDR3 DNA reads TGTGCCACCAGCAGCGATATATCCCGGGGTCTGTTTTTT. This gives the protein CATSSDISRGLFF.

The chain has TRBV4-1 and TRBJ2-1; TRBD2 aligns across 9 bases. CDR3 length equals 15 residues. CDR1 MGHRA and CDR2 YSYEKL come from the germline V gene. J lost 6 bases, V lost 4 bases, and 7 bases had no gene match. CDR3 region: CASSRAGTSTNEQFF. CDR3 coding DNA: TGCGCCAGCAGCCGAGCCGGGACTAGCACCAATGAGCAGTTCTTC.

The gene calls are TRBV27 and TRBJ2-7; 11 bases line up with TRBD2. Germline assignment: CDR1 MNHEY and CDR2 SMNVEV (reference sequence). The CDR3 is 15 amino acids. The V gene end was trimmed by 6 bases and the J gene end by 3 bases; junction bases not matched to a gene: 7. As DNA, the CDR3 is TGTGCCAGCAGGGCGGGACTAGCGGCAGACTACGAGCAGTACTTC. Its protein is CASRAGLAADYEQYF.

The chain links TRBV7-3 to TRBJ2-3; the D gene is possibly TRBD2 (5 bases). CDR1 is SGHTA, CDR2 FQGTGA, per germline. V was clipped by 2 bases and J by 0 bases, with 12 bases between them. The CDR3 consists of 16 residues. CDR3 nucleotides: TGTGCCAGCAGCTTACTCCATGCGGGTAGCACAGATACGCAGTATTTT. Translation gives CASSLLHAGSTDTQYF.

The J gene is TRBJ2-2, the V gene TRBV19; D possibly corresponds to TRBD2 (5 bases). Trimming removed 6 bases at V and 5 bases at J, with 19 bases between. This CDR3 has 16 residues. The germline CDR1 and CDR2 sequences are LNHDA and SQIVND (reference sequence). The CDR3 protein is CASRASGVVGTGELFF. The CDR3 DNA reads TGTGCCAGTAGGGCCAGCGGAGTCGTAGGGACCGGGGAGCTGTTTTTT.

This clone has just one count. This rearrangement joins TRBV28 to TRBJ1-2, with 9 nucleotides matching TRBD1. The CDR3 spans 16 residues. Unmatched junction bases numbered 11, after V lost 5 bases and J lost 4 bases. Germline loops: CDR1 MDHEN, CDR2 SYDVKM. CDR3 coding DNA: TGTGCCAGCAGTCCTCCCCCGGGACAGGGACTCTATGGCTACACCTTC. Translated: CASSPPPGQGLYGYTF.

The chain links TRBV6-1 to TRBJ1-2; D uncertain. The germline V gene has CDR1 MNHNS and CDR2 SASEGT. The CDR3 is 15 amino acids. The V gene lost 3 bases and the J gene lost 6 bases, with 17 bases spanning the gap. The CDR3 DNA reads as TGTGCCAGCAGTGACCCGGGGAGTTACCCTAATGGCTACACCTTC. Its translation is CASSDPGSYPNGYTF.

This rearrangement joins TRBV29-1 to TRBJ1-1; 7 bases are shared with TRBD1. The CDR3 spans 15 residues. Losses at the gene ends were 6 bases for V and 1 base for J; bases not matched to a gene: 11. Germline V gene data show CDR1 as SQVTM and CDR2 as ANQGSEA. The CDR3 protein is CSVEPQGVGNTEAFF. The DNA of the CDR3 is TGCAGCGTCGAACCTCAGGGGGTGGGGAACACTGAAGCTTTCTTT. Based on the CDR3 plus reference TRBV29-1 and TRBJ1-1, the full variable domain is SAVISQKPSRDICQRGTSLTIQCQVDSQVTMMFWYRQQPGQSLTLIATANQGSEATYESGFVIDKFPISRPNLTFSTLTVSNMSPEDSSIYLCSVEPQGVGNTEAFFGQGTRLTVV.

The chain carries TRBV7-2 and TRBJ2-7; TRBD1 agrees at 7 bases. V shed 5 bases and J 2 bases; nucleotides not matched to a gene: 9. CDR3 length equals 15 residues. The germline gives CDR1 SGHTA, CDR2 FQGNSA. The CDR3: CASSRQTGWTYEQYF. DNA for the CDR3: TGTGCCAGCAGCCGCCAGACAGGGTGGACCTACGAGCAGTACTTC.

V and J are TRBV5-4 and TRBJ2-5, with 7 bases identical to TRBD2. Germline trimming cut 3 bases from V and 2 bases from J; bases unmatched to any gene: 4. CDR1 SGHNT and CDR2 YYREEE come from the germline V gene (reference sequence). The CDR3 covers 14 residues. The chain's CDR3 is CASSWERDQETQYF. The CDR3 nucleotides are TGTGCCAGCAGCTGGGAGCGGGATCAAGAGACCCAGTACTTC. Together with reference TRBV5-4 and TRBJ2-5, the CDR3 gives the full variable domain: ETGVTQSPTHLIKTRGQQVTLRCSSQSGHNTVSWYQQALGQGPQFIFQYYREEENGRGNFPPRFSGLQFPNYSSELNVNALELDDSALYLCASSWERDQETQYFGPGTRLLVL.

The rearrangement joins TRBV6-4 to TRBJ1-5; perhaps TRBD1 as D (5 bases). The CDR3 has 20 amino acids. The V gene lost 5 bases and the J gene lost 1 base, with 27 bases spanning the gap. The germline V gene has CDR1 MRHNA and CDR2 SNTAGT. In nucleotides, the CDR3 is TGTGCCAGCAGTCCAATTTCCCCTTGCCAGGGCCTAATGAGCAATCAGCCCCAGCATTTT. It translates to CASSPISPCQGLMSNQPQHF.

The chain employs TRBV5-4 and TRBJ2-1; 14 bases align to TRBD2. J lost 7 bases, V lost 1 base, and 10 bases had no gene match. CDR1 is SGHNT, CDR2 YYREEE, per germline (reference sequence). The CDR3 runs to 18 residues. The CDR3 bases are TGTGCCAGCAGCTTGTCTAGCGGACTAGCGGGAGGTCGGAATGAGCAGTTCTTC. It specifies CASSLSSGLAGGRNEQFF.

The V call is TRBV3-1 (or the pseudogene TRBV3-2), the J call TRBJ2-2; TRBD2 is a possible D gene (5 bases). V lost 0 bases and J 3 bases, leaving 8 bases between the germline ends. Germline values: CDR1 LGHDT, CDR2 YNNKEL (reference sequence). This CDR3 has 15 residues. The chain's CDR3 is CASSQEGVDTGELFF. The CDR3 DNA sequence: TGTGCCAGCAGCCAAGAGGGAGTGGACACCGGGGAGCTGTTTTTT.

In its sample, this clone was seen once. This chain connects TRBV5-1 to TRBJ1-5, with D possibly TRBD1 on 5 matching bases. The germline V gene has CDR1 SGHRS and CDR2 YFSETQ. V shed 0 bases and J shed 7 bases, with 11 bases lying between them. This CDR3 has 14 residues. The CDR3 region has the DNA TGCGCCAGCAGCTTGGGCGGGGGAGGCCAGCCCCAGCATTTT. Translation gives CASSLGGGGQPQHF.

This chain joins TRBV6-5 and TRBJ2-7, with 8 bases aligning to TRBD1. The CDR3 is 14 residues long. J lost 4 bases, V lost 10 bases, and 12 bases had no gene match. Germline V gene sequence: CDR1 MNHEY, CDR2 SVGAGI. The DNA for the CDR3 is TGTGCCACTAAGACAGGGGTAGAGAAGTACGAGCAGTACTTC. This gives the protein CATKTGVEKYEQYF.

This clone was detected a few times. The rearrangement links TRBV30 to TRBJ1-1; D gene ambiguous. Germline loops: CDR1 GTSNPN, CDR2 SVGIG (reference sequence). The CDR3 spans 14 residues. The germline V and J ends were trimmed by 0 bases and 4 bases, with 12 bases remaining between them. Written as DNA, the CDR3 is TGTGCCTGGAGTGTACGCCTTAAGCTCACTGAAGCTTTCTTT. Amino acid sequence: CAWSVRLKLTEAFF.

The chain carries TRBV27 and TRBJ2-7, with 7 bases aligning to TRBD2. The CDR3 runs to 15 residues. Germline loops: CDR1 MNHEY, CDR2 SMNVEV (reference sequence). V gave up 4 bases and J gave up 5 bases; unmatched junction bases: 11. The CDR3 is CASSSLSGNPNEQYF. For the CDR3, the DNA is TGTGCCAGCAGTTCCCTCAGCGGGAACCCCAACGAGCAGTACTTC.

CDR3 bases: TGTGCCACCAGCAGAGATAAGGGGTTGAGCACAGATACGCAGTATTTT. This gives the protein CATSRDKGLSTDTQYF. The rearrangement links TRBV15 to TRBJ2-3; maybe TRBD1 (5 bases). V was pared by 0 bases and J by 0 bases, with 10 bases between. The CDR3 spans 16 residues. CDR1 is LNHNV and CDR2 is YYDKDF in the germline V gene (reference sequence).

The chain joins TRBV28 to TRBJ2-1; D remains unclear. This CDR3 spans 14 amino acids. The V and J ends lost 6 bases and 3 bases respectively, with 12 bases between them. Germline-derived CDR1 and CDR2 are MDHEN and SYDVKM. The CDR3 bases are TGTGCCAGCAGCCTGGTGAGATTCTACAATGAGCAGTTCTTC. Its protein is CASSLVRFYNEQFF.

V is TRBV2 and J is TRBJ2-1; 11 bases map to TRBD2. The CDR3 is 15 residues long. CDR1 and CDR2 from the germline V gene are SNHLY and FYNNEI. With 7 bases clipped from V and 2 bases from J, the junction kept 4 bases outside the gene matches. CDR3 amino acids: CASKPGLAAYNEQFF. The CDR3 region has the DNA TGTGCCAGCAAACCGGGACTAGCGGCCTACAATGAGCAGTTCTTC.